The clone carrying this T cell receptor beta chain was observed a few times. This entry belongs to a study of blood T cell repertoires in COVID-19. Measured with immunoSEQ multiplex PCR; TCRdb has only the in-frame clones, and not every one. Found here are around 220,000 clones, approximately 80% of them singletons; the top ten hold 15% to 20%. The CDR3 has 14 residues. CDR1 is MDHEN and CDR2 is SYDVKM in the germline V gene. Trimming removed 2 bases from V and 0 bases from J, with 8 bases in between. The receptor was isolated from a man aged 25 to 45 with active or convalescent COVID-19. The J gene is TRBJ2-7, the V gene TRBV28; D is uncertain. The sequencing sample was made of peripheral blood. Written as DNA, the CDR3 is TGTGCCAGCAGTTTAGTGACACCCTCCTACGAGCAGTACTTC. It is translated as CASSLVTPSYEQYF.